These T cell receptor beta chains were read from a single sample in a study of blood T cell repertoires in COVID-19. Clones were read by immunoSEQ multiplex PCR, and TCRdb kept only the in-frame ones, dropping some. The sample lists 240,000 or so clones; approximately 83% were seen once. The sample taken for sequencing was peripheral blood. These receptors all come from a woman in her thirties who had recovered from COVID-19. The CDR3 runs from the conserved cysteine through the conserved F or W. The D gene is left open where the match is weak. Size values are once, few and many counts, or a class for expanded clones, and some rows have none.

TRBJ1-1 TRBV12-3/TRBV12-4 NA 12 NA TGTGCCAGCAGTTTCAGAAACACTGAAGCTTTCTTT CASSFRNTEAFF
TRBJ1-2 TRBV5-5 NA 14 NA TGTGCCAGCAGCTTGGTCGCGGTCGCGTATGGCTACACCTTC CASSLVAVAYGYTF
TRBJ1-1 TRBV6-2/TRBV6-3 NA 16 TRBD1 TGTGCCAGCAGCCCGGACAGGGGACACGTGTGGACTGAAGCTTTCTTT CASSPDRGHVWTEAFF
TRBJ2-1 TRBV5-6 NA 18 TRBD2 TGTGCCAGCAGCTGGACGGGACTAGCCTCCAGCTCCTACAATGAGCAGTTCTTC CASSWTGLASSSYNEQFF
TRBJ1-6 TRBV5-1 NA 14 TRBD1 TGCGCCAGCAGCTTACGACAGGGTAATTCACCCCTCCACTTT CASSLRQGNSPLHF
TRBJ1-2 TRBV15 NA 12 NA TGTGCCACCAGCAGAGATTTCGGGGGCTACACCTTC CATSRDFGGYTF
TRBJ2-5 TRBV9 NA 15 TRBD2 TGTGCCAGCAGCCCCCTCCCTAGCGGGGGTGAAACCCAGTACTTC CASSPLPSGGETQYF
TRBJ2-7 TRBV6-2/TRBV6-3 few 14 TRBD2 TGTGCCAGCAGCCTACTAGCGGGATCCTACGAGCAGTACTTC CASSLLAGSYEQYF
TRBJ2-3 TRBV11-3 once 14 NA TGTGCCAGCAGCTTATTCCCGCAGTCAGATACGCAGTATTTT CASSLFPQSDTQYF
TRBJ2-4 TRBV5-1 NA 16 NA TGCGCCAGCAGCTTGGTCGGCAGGGCGGCCAAAAACATTCAGTACTTC CASSLVGRAAKNIQYF
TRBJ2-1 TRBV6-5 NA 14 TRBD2 TGTGCCAGCAGTTACGGACTAGCGATCAATGAGCAGTTCTTC CASSYGLAINEQFF
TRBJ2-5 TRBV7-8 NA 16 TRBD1 TGTGCCAGCAGCTTAGGGCCCGGACAGGGTAGAGAGACCCAGTACTTC CASSLGPGQGRETQYF
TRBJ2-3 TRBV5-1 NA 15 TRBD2 TGCGCCAGCGGCTCGGCGGGGGGCCCGGCAGATACGCAGTATTTT CASGSAGGPADTQYF
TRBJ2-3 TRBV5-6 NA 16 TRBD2 TGTGCCAGCAGCTTGGTCTCTAGCGGGGGAACAGATACGCAGTATTTT CASSLVSSGGTDTQYF
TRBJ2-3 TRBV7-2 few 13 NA TGTGCCAGCAGCTGGAGTTTCACAGATACGCAGTATTTT CASSWSFTDTQYF
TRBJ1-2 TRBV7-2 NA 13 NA TGTGCCAGCAGCTTATCCCCAGAGGAGGGCTACACCTTC CASSLSPEEGYTF
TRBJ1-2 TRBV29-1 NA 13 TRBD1 TGCAGCGTGTTGACAGGGCTTAACTATGGCTACACCTTC CSVLTGLNYGYTF
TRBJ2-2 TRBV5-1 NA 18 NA TGCGCCAGCAGCTTGGCCGTGGATGCAGGCCCAAGAACCGGGGAGCTGTTTTTT CASSLAVDAGPRTGELFF
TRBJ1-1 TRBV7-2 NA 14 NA TGTGCCAGCAGCCTCGGGGGGGATCGGACTGAAGCTTTCTTT CASSLGGDRTEAFF
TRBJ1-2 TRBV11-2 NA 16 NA TGTGCCAGCAGCCCAATAGCGAGCCAGAAATACTATGGCTACACCTTC CASSPIASQKYYGYTF